This TCR beta chain is drawn from a study of blood T cells in healthy people across ages. Study-level findings and limits: The study found TCR beta diversity correlated strongly with naive T cell percentage. Among T cells, TCR beta diversity per million cells dropped roughly linearly as age rose.

Each of the donors had 8 to 10 milliliters of peripheral blood drawn into EDTA-treated Vacutainer tubes. Primed by a sample-barcoded 5' primer and a J-beta primer mix, a second PCR proceeded for about 7 to 12 cycles. Via MiXCR, TCRdb re-called the 5' RACE reads, giving one row per CDR3 protein. The repertoire holds about 1,400,000 distinct CDR3 sequences, with about 40% as singletons. Trimming removed 3 bases at V and 7 bases at J, with 2 bases between. The CDR3 is 10 residues long. Germline V lookup: CDR1 SGDLS, CDR2 YYNGEE. Ten or more counts support this clonotype. Its antigen is not identified. Source material: blood. This TCR came from a woman between 18 and 30 years old in good health. The chain recombines TRBV9 with TRBJ2-1; no firm D call. CDR3 DNA: TGTGCCAGCAGCGGGAATGAGCAGTTCTTC. This codes for CASSGNEQFF. Full variable domain (remainder filled in from reference TRBV9 and TRBJ2-1): DSGVTQTPKHLITATGQRVTLRCSPRSGDLSVYWYQQSLDQGLQFLIQYYNGEERAKGNILERFSAQQFPDLHSELNLSSLELGDSALYFCASSGNEQFFGPGTRLTVL.